This entry features one T cell receptor (beta chain) sequence. The clone's antigen remains unknown. Per-base qualities were not stored, and no clone one base away is much larger. The data were taken from a study of blood T cell repertoires in COVID-19 (dated by TCRdb to the early 2020s). Background for the entire study: Samples from collaborators originated in the United States, Italy and Spain and spanned both the acute and convalescent phases of COVID-19. Samples were obtained from the ongoing ImmuneRACE study (first 160 participants) and from over 1,000 subjects provided by 6 global collaborators. The material from the prospective study consisted of cDNA or gDNA derived from T cells, B-cell-depleted T cells, or PBMCs. The dataset comprised deeply sampled blood TCRbeta repertoires from subjects exposed to, actively infected with, or recovered from COVID-19. HLA class I and class II types, where available, came from metadata supplied by the sample provider rather than from assay-based typing. The repertoires were released in a freely available public database meant as a resource for research on the immune response to SARS-CoV-2. A de-identified subject ID, COVID-19 status, age in years and sex were almost always included in the sample metadata.

Participants in the prospective study were aged about 18 to 89 years, lived in under 30 United States geographic areas, and enrolled through a virtual design. To assign participants to cohorts, the prospective study relied on clinical history that participants themselves reported in a screening survey and a study questionnaire. In the prospective study, whole blood, serum and a nasopharyngeal or oropharyngeal swab were collected from each participant by mobile phlebotomists. Over an approximately 2-month period, participants in the prospective study had the option of providing additional blood draws and questionnaires. Blood samples from the prospective study were shipped frozen or at room temperature prior to DNA extraction. TCRbeta CDR3 regions were amplified from genomic DNA by means of the immunoSEQ Assay, a bias-controlled multiplex PCR. The original pipeline was this. Within the assay, amplification of reference gene primers was used to estimate how many nucleated cells each sample contained. To quantify the absolute abundance of each unique TCRbeta CDR3 rearrangement, sequence reads were collapsed and filtered. For each sample, productive Simpson clonality was calculated by taking the square root of Simpson's diversity index across productive rearrangements. The source is immuneACCESS, and TCRdb retained only in-frame sequences with V and J called. Part of the clones is not carried over; for the studies checked, unresolved V genes explain less than half of this, and the remainder is unexplained. From that table come the V and J calls and clone size; the DNA was used to work out D and trimming. In all, the sample holds about 260,000 clones, and around 89% of those were seen once. The top ten clones comprise 1% to 1.5% of the sample.

The paper as a whole reports these results and caveats: Clinical and demographic metadata were provided uncurated, with the amount varying by source and participant.

The CDR3 numbers 17 residues from cysteine through phenylalanine. Only the CDR3 DNA is retained, 51 bases long and in frame from the first base. From a lookup of the germline V gene, CDR1 and CDR2 are MGHRA and YSYEKL. V sheds 0 bases and J sheds 0 bases, leaving 12 bases between their ends. This TCR was recovered from a woman in her 40s with acute COVID-19. The rearranged chain carries TRBV4-1 and TRBJ1-5; D gene: possibly TRBD1, on 5 matching bases. Sequenced material: PBMCs or T cells enriched from blood (not recorded which). The CDR3 loop reads CASSQEYGGYSNQPQHF. The sequenced DNA is TGCGCCAGCAGCCAAGAATACGGGGGGTATAGCAATCAGCCCCAGCATTTT.